This T cell receptor (beta chain) was captured by sequencing in a study of blood T cell repertoires in COVID-19. Original processing notes: From reference gene primer amplification, estimates of nucleated cell counts were derived. Here immunoSEQ multiplex PCR was the method, and the copy in TCRdb shows in-frame clones only, minus some. For V, J and clone size, that table is used; D and trimming come from the DNA. The sample shows 80,000 to 100,000 clones, 87% of them seen only once. J gave up 5 bases and V 7 bases, and 5 bases lay outside the gene matches. The CDR3 is made up of 14 amino acids. Germline values: CDR1 LNHDA, CDR2 SQIVND (reference sequence).

The sequencing input was peripheral blood. This TCR was recovered from a man between 65 and 85 years old with acute or convalescent COVID-19. The gene calls are TRBV19 and TRBJ2-5, with 12 positions matching TRBD2. DNA of the CDR3: TGTGCCAGTACCACTAGCGGGGGGATGGAGACCCAGTACTTC. Its protein product is CASTTSGGMETQYF.